These 11 T cell receptor beta chains share one sample of origin, sequenced in a study of identical twins (dated by TCRdb to 2016 to 2017). The library was made by 5' RACE. The sequencer was an Illumina HiSeq 2000. The raw public reads went through TCRdb reprocessing: fastp at Q25, MiXCR clone calling, in-frame beta chains kept. Each CDR3 protein appears once, grouped with its most common genes and DNA. This sample lists about 210,000 distinct CDR3 sequences; around 10% were detected once. 5% to 6.5% of the sample is in the top ten clones. Source material: memory (CD45RO+) T cells sorted from blood. This specimen's cell subset or site label, interpreted: CD45RO+ enriched T cells. These receptors all stem from a woman aged 18-30 years in good health.

This clonotype was seen ten or more times. CDR3: CASSLAGTRGETQYF. CDR3 coding DNA: TGCGCCAGCAGCTTGGCAGGGACTCGTGGAGAGACCCAGTACTTC. The V call is TRBV5-1, the J call TRBJ2-5; D may be TRBD2 (6 bases). This CDR3 spans 15 amino acids. Deletions cut 0 bases from V and 4 bases from J, with 13 bases between. Germline V gives CDR1 SGHRS, CDR2 YFSETQ.

This chain joins TRBV9 and TRBJ2-1, with TRBD2 identical over 12 bases. Germline V gene lookup returns CDR1 SGDLS and CDR2 YYNGEE. The CDR3 sequence is 15 residues long. V lost 4 bases to trimming and J lost 5 bases; unmatched junction nucleotides: 4. CDR3 DNA: TGTGCCAGCAGCCAAGGACTAGCGGGGAACAATGAGCAGTTCTTC. The encoded protein is CASSQGLAGNNEQFF.

This sequence joins TRBV5-1 and TRBJ2-1; the match to TRBD2 covers 7 bases. Germline values: CDR1 SGHRS, CDR2 YFSETQ. The junction had 8 bases not matched to a gene; V was cut back by 2 bases and J by 6 bases. CDR3 length: 15 residues. CDR3 loop: CASSFRPASGNEQFF. The CDR3 bases are TGCGCCAGCAGCTTTCGGCCCGCTAGCGGCAATGAGCAGTTCTTC. The variable domain in full, completed from reference TRBV5-1 and TRBJ2-1, reads KAGVTQTPRYLIKTRGQQVTLSCSPISGHRSVSWYQQTPGQGLQFLFEYFSETQRNKGNFPGRFSGRQFSNSRSEMNVSTLELGDSALYLCASSFRPASGNEQFFGPGTRLTVL.

This clonotype was seen ten or more times. The chain has TRBV5-1 and TRBJ2-6; D remains unclear. The CDR3 has 16 amino acids. Germline lookup yields CDR1 SGHRS and CDR2 YFSETQ. Trimming shortened V by 1 base and J by 2 bases, and 10 bases separated the two germline ends. CDR3 DNA sequence: TGCGCCAGCAGCTTGATTATAGGTGCTGGGGCCAACGTCCTGACTTTC. It yields the protein CASSLIIGAGANVLTF.

This clonotype has ten or more counts. The gene calls are TRBV12-3 or TRBV12-4 and TRBJ1-2; D is ambiguous. The CDR3 has 15 residues. Trimming removed 6 bases at V and 0 bases at J, with 14 bases between. The CDR3 DNA is TGTGCCAGCAGCTACACAGATACCCCTAACTATGGCTACACCTTC. It codes for CASSYTDTPNYGYTF.

The chain couples TRBV12-3 or TRBV12-4 to TRBJ1-2; 7 bases align to TRBD1. The CDR3 loop spans 15 amino acids. Trimming cost V 5 bases and J 6 bases; bases outside gene matches: 12. This CDR3 is CASSPRQGPQNGYTF. The DNA for the CDR3 is TGTGCCAGCAGTCCCCGACAGGGTCCACAGAATGGCTACACCTTC.

This clonotype appeared a few times. The V call is TRBV7-9, the J call TRBJ2-1; TRBD2 matches at 10 bases. This CDR3 region has 15 residues. V was pared by 1 base and J by 6 bases, with 3 bases of the junction left unmatched. Germline CDR1 and CDR2: SEHNR and FQNEAQ (reference sequence). The CDR3 reads CASSLGTSGGNEQFF. In nucleotides, the CDR3 is TGTGCCAGCAGCTTAGGGACTAGCGGAGGCAATGAGCAGTTCTTC.

The gene calls are TRBV12-3 or TRBV12-4 and TRBJ1-2, with no clear D. The germline V and J ends were trimmed by 2 bases and 7 bases, with 11 bases remaining between them. This CDR3 has 13 residues. CDR3 in amino acids: CASSLTGSGGYTF. The CDR3 nucleotides read TGTGCCAGCAGTTTAACGGGGTCTGGTGGCTACACCTTC.

The CDR3 sequence is CASSVQADYGSAQHF. The DNA for the CDR3 is TGTGCCAGTAGTGTCCAAGCCGACTATGGCTCAGCCCAGCATTTT. The V gene is TRBV19, the J gene TRBJ1-5, with D uncertain. V gave up 5 bases and J gave up 11 bases, with 22 bases separating them. This CDR3 is built from 15 residues. CDR1 and CDR2 from the germline V gene are LNHDA and SQIVND (reference sequence).

V and J are TRBV30 and TRBJ2-3; D possibly corresponds to TRBD1 (5 bases). Germline CDR1 GTSNPN, CDR2 SVGIG (reference sequence). Trimming took off 1 base at V and 0 bases at J, with 8 bases between the two ends. The CDR3 runs 14 residues. The CDR3 is CAWSGRASTDTQYF. Written as DNA, the CDR3 is TGTGCCTGGAGTGGCAGGGCTAGCACAGATACGCAGTATTTT.

The chain has TRBV5-1 and TRBJ1-5; TRBD1 is a possible D gene (6 bases). Trimming took off 4 bases at V and 6 bases at J, with 17 bases between the two ends. Germline values: CDR1 SGHRS, CDR2 YFSETQ. This CDR3 contains 15 residues. CDR3 residues: CASSTTGSVGQPQHF. For the CDR3, the DNA is TGCGCCAGCAGCACAACAGGGTCCGTAGGTCAGCCCCAGCATTTT.